This T cell receptor beta chain derives from a study of T cells after posttransplantation cyclophosphamide. Study observations and caveats: Skin or GI-infiltrating T cells shared few TRB sequences with blood. Donor CD8+ memory clones often dominated recipient blood repertoires at later times.

V gave up 3 bases and J gave up 7 bases, with 16 bases separating them. This CDR3 region has 16 residues. Germline V gene sequence: CDR1 MNHNS, CDR2 SASEGT. Sequencing used immunoSEQ multiplex PCR; TCRdb keeps in-frame clones, though not all of them. The table has 3,500 to 4,000 clones, 62% seen once. In its sample, this clone was seen a few times. Its specificity is unknown. On the day of bone marrow donation, the related graft donor provided peripheral blood. Sequencing was carried out using memory CD8+ T cells sorted from blood. This receptor was taken from a man aged 25-45 years in good health and a related stem cell transplant donor. The chain is built from TRBV6-1 and TRBJ1-6; D is perhaps TRBD1 (6 bases). The CDR3 sequence is CASSDSGGAGNSPLHF. CDR3 bases: TGTGCCAGCAGTGATAGTGGGGGCGCAGGGAATTCACCCCTCCACTTT.